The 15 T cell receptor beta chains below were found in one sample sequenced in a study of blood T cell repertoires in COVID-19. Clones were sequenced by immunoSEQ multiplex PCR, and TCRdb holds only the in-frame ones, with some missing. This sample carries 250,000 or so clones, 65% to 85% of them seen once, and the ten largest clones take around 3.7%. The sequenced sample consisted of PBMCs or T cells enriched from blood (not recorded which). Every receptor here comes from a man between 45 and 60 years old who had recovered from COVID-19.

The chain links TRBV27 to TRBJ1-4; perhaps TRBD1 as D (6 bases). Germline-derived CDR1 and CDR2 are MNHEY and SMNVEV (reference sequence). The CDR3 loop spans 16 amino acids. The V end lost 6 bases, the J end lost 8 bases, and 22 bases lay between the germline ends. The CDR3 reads CASSTGSAYREEKLFF. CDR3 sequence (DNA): TGTGCCAGCAGCACAGGGTCCGCCTATAGGGAAGAAAAACTGTTTTTT.

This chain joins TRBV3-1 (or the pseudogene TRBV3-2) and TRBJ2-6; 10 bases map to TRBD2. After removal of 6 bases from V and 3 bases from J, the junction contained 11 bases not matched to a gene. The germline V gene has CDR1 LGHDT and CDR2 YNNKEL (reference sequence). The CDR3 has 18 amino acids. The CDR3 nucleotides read TGTGCCAGCAGTCATACTAGCGGGGTCTCGGGTGGGGCCAACGTCCTGACTTTC. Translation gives CASSHTSGVSGGANVLTF.

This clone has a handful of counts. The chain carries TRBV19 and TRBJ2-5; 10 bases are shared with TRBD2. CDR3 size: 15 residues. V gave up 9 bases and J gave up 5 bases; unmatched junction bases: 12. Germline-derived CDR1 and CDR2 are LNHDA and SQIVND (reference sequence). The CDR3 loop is CARGEPGLATETQYF. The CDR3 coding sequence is TGTGCCAGGGGAGAACCGGGACTAGCGACTGAGACCCAGTACTTC.

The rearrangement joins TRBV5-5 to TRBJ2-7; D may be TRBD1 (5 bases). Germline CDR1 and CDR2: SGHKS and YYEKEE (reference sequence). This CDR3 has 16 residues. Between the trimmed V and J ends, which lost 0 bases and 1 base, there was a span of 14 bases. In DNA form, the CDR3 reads TGTGCCAGCAGCTTGGGGCCCAACAGGTTTTCCTACGAGCAGTACTTC. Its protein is CASSLGPNRFSYEQYF. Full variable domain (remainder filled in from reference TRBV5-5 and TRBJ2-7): DAGVTQSPTHLIKTRGQQVTLRCSPISGHKSVSWYQQVLGQGPQFIFQYYEKEERGRGNFPDRFSARQFPNYSSELNVNALLLGDSALYLCASSLGPNRFSYEQYFGPGTRLTVT.

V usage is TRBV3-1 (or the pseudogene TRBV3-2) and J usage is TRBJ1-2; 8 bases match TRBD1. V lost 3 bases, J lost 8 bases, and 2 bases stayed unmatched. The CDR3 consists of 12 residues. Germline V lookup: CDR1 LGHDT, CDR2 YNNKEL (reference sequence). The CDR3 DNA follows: TGTGCCAGCAGCCACAGGGGGCTCGGCTACACCTTC. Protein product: CASSHRGLGYTF.

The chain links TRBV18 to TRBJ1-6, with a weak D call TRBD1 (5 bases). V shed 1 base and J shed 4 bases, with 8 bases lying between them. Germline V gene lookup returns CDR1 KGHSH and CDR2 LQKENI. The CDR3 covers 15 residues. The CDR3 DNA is TGTGCCAGCTCACCACGACAGAGATATAATTCACCCCTCCACTTT. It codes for CASSPRQRYNSPLHF.

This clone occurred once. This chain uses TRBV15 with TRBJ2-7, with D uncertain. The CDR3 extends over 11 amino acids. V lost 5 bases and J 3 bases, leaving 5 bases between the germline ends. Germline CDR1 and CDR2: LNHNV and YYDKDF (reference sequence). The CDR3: CATSGIYEQYF. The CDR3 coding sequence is TGTGCCACCAGCGGCATCTACGAGCAGTACTTC.

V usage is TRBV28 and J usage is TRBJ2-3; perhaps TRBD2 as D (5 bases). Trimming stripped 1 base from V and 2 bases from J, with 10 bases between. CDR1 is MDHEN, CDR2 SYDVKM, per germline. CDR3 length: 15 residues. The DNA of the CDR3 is TGTGCCAGCAGTTTATTCGAGGGCGTCACAGATACGCAGTATTTT. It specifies CASSLFEGVTDTQYF.

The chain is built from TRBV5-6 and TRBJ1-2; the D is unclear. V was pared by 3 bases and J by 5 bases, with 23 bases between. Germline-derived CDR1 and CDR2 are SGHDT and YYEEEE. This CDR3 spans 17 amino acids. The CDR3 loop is CASSSYPSTEPRYGYTF. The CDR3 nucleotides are TGTGCCAGCAGCTCCTACCCGTCGACGGAGCCTAGGTATGGCTACACCTTC.

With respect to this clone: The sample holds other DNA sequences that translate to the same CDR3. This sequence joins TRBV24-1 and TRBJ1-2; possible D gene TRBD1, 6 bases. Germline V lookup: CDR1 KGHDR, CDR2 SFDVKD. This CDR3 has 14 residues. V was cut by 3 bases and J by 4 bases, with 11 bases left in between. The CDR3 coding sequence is TGTGCCACCAGTGATCCCAGCAGGGGCTATGGCTACACCTTC. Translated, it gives CATSDPSRGYGYTF.

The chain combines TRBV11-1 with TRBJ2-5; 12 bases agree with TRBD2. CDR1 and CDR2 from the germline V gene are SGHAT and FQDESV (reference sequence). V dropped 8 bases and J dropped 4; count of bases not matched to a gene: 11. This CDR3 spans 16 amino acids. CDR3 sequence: CASSPTRLAGAETQYF. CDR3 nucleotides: TGTGCCAGCTCACCCACGAGACTAGCGGGGGCAGAGACCCAGTACTTC.

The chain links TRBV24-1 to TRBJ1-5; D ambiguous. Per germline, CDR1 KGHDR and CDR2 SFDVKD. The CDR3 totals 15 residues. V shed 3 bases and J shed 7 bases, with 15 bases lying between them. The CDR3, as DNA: TGTGCCACCAGTGATCCCCAAGGCGGAAACCAGCCCCAGCATTTT. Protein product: CATSDPQGGNQPQHF.

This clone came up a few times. The CDR3 spells CAWTGALLNTEAFF. The CDR3 DNA follows: TGTGCCTGGACAGGGGCGCTTCTGAACACTGAAGCTTTCTTT. The chain links TRBV30 to TRBJ1-1; D is perhaps TRBD1 (6 bases). This CDR3 comprises 14 residues. Trimming stripped 4 bases from V and 0 bases from J, with 12 bases between. Germline V CDR1 and CDR2: GTSNPN, SVGIG (reference sequence).

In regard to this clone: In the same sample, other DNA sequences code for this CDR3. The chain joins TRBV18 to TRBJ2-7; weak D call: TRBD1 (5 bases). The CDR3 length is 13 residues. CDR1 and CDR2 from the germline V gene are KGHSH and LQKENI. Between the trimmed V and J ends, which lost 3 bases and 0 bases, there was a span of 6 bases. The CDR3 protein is CASSPDSSYEQYF. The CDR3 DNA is TGTGCCAGCTCACCCGACAGCTCCTACGAGCAGTACTTC. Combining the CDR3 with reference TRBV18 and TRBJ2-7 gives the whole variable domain NAGVMQNPRHLVRRRGQEARLRCSPMKGHSHVYWYRQLPEEGLKFMVYLQKENIIDESGMPKERFSAEFPKEGPSILRIQQVVRGDSAAYFCASSPDSSYEQYFGPGTRLTVT.

The CDR3 is CASSPTTGREETQYF. The CDR3 bases are TGTGCCAGCAGCCCAACTACAGGGAGGGAGGAGACCCAGTACTTC. The V gene is TRBV11-2, the J gene TRBJ2-5, with TRBD2 as a possible D gene (7 bases). There are 15 residues in the CDR3. V shed 5 bases and J shed 5 bases, with 18 bases lying between them. The germline V gene has CDR1 SGHAT and CDR2 FQNNGV.